This T cell receptor beta chain was identified during a study of beta chain features in type 1 diabetes (dated by TCRdb to the late 2010s). Concerning the study at large: No differences in mean age, gender distribution, total cell number or subset yield were found between patients and healthy donors. Naive and central memory subsets were obtained from all 30 or so donors, but regulatory and stem cell-like memory subsets were isolated from only 8 patients and roughly 8 healthy donors. In the study, TCRB repertoires of sorted circulating CD4+ T cell subsets from recently diagnosed type 1 diabetes patients were compared with those of matched healthy donors. A total of roughly 110 million sorted cells were examined across all samples, and the number of cells per subset was strongly correlated with RNA yield. The investigation overall reported the following: Because cDNA rather than genomic DNA was sequenced, highly expressing activated cells could have been over-represented, although no difference in activation and CD3 levels was found between groups. HLA sub-analyses involved small numbers of individuals, so any influence of HLA type on TCRB rearrangement remained unresolved. Patients with type 1 diabetes made fewer insertions and deleted more nucleotides at VDJ recombination sites, implying thymic rearrangement abnormalities. Naive, central memory and regulatory TCRB repertoires appeared to be more similar among patients than among healthy donors. A moderate but significant shortening of TCRB CDR3 length was observed in type 1 diabetes patients in all four CD4+ subsets. Shorter templates might have been favored by PCR, but patient and control samples were amplified and corrected together, so both groups would have been affected equally by any skew.

V is pared back by 0 bases and J by 1 base, with 10 bases lying between the germline termini. The CDR3 holds 15 amino acids from the cysteine to the phenylalanine. Only CDR3 DNA remains: 45 bases, in frame from the first base. Looking up the germline V gene yields CDR1 SGHRS and CDR2 YFSETQ. The entire amount of isolated RNA was reverse transcribed using the High Capacity cDNA Reverse Transcription Kit, so the sequenced TCRB transcripts were expressed ones. Deep immunoSEQ sequencing was performed on naive, central memory and regulatory T cell samples, with an average of roughly 3.3 million total reads per sample. After sorted cells were lysed in RLT buffer, RNA was extracted with DNase-treated RNeasy Micro or Mini kits, with the choice depending on cell number. Each cell subset was processed on its own to prevent cross-contamination, while patient and healthy donor samples were processed together. Using the immunoSEQ multiplex PCR, TCRB sequences were amplified from cDNA into 87-bp fragments spanning the CDR3 region. Sequencing of the amplicons was done on the Illumina HiSeq platform. The study's processing was this. Synthetic template baselines were used to correct PCR bias computationally, reads within Hamming distance 2 were collapsed together, and singletons that could not be merged were discarded. Reads were aligned against IMGT so that V, D and J genes, CDR3 length and insertions or deletions at six rearrangement sites could be assigned. Within each subset, clonotype counts were normalized to sorted cell number, after which true diversity and Gini coefficients were computed with the tcR R package. The overlap coefficient, calculated on TCRB nucleotide sequences, was used to quantify repertoire sharing. As a proxy for the pre-selection repertoire, out-of-frame TCRB sequences from naive cells were analyzed. This immuneACCESS table, as held by TCRdb, lists in-frame sequences with V and J called but not all clones. Of the missing ones, under half trace to an unresolved V gene in checked studies; the others have no known cause. V, J and clone size reflect that table, while D and trimming were determined from the DNA. The table for this sample lists under 400,000 clones; around 12% of them were counted only once. Over 0.008% of the sample is held by the ten biggest clonotypes.

In its sample, this clone was seen a few times. Its antigen target is currently unknown. No base-level quality is on record; no much larger clone is a single base apart. A single peripheral blood draw of about 116 mL on average was collected from each donor into heparinised tubes. A BD FACSAria II and a panel including CD45RO, CCR7, CD25, CD127, CD95 and CD27 were used to sort naive, central memory, regulatory and stem cell-like memory CD4+ T cells. Purity was above 95% for every sorted population. PBMCs were isolated right away by Lymphoprep density gradient centrifugation and were stained directly, without culture. To minimize batch effects, samples were stained and sorted in pairs, one healthy donor with one patient per experiment.

Recombination connected TRBV5-1 to TRBJ2-5; possibly the D gene is TRBD1, per 5 matching bases. The sequencing sample was made of naive CD4+ T cells from blood. Explained via the paper, the cell subset or site label denotes: true naive CD4+ T cells. This clonotype was sampled from a woman between 18 and 30 years old with type 1 diabetes. Here is the DNA: TGCGCCAGCAGCTTGGCAGGAACAGGCCAAGAGACCCAGTACTTC. This translates into CASSLAGTGQETQYF.